This T cell receptor beta chain was captured in a study of OX40 agonist ivuxolimab in advanced cancers. Trimming took off 5 bases at V and 5 bases at J, with 13 bases between the two ends. The CDR3 loop spans 13 amino acids. Per the germline V gene, CDR1 is MNHNS and CDR2 is SASEGT. Sequenced by immunoSEQ multiplex PCR; TCRdb stores in-frame clones only, minus some. The table shows 60,000 to 75,000 clones, with more than 85% occurring only once. The receptor's source is an adult with an advanced solid tumor such as melanoma, head and neck, liver or kidney cancer. The chain couples TRBV6-1 to TRBJ2-7; the D gene is possibly TRBD1 (5 bases). The material sequenced was CD4+ or CD8+ T cells sorted from blood, taken in a trial of the OX40 agonist ivuxolimab. The CDR3 DNA sequence: TGTGCCAGCAGTTTCAGGGTGATGGACGAGCAGTACTTC. Translating gives CASSFRVMDEQYF.